Listed below are T cell receptor beta chains from one sample, sequenced in a study of spatial heterogeneity in lung cancer. TCRdb reprocessed the 5' RACE reads with MiXCR, giving one entry per CDR3 protein. The profile shows fewer than 45,000 distinct CDR3 sequences, about 11% of them singletons. Sequenced here: PBMCs, sampled at follow-up. The receptors shown here come from a female donor with early-stage non-small cell lung cancer. Each CDR3 is given with its conserved first and last residue. The D gene is left open where the match is weak. Not every row has a clone size; where given, it reads once, few, many or a size class.

length	size	V	J	D	CDR3	DNA
11	few	TRBV15	TRBJ1-2	NA	CATSRDVRYTF	TGTGCCACCAGCAGAGACGTACGCTACACCTTC
14	many	TRBV7-2	TRBJ2-3	NA	CASSLARSTDTQYF	TGTGCCAGCAGCTTAGCGCGTAGCACAGATACGCAGTATTTT
15	NA	TRBV12-3/TRBV12-4	TRBJ2-3	TRBD2	CASNLAGGSTDTQYF	TGTGCCAGCAATCTAGCGGGGGGGAGCACAGATACGCAGTATTTT
17	many	TRBV18	TRBJ2-2	TRBD2	CASSPPITAGVSGELFF	TGTGCCAGCTCACCACCGATAACGGCGGGAGTATCCGGGGAGCTGTTTTTT
16	medium-sized	TRBV5-1	TRBJ2-3	NA	CASSLVGGDTTDTQYF	TGCGCCAGCAGCTTGGTCGGGGGAGATACGACAGATACGCAGTATTTT
16	few	TRBV15	TRBJ2-3	TRBD1	CATSVFTGARTDTQYF	TGTGCCACCAGCGTCTTTACAGGGGCTCGGACAGATACGCAGTATTTT
11	few	TRBV20-1	TRBJ2-7	NA	CSASLSYEQYF	TGCAGTGCTAGTCTCTCCTACGAGCAGTACTTC
16	many	TRBV4-1	TRBJ2-3	TRBD1	CASSLGDSIRWDTQYF	TGCGCCAGCAGCCTTGGGGACAGTATCAGATGGGATACGCAGTATTTT
12	few	TRBV27	TRBJ1-1	NA	CASSTGYTEAFF	TGTGCCAGTAGCACAGGGTACACTGAAGCTTTCTTT
16	NA	TRBV20-1	TRBJ1-5	NA	CSARGRWEGVDQPQHF	TGCAGTGCTAGAGGGAGGTGGGAAGGGGTTGATCAGCCCCAGCATTTT
12	many	TRBV5-4	TRBJ1-3	NA	CASSLMGDTIYF	TGTGCCAGCAGCTTGATGGGCGACACCATATATTTT
15	many	TRBV20-1	TRBJ2-5	TRBD2	CSARILAGNQETQYF	TGCAGTGCTAGGATACTAGCGGGGAATCAAGAGACCCAGTACTTC
16	few	TRBV12-3/TRBV12-4	TRBJ1-4	TRBD1	CASSADRGPANEKLFF	TGTGCCAGCAGTGCGGACAGGGGGCCAGCTAATGAAAAACTGTTTTTT
13	NA	TRBV29-1	TRBJ1-2	NA	CSVEVDRTYGYTF	TGCAGCGTTGAAGTAGACAGGACCTATGGCTACACCTTC
12	NA	TRBV10-3	TRBJ1-5	NA	CATGGGNQPQHF	TGTGCCACCGGCGGGGGGAATCAGCCCCAGCATTTT
15	many	TRBV4-1	TRBJ2-7	NA	CASSQPTRRSYEQYF	TGCGCCAGCAGCCAACCGACAAGACGCTCCTACGAGCAGTACTTC
14	NA	TRBV7-2	TRBJ2-2	NA	CASSLMQGSGELFF	TGTGCCAGCAGCTTGATGCAGGGGAGCGGGGAGCTGTTTTTT
8	NA	TRBV21-1	TRBJ1-2	NA	CAVAGYTF	TGTGCCGTAGCAGGCTACACCTTC
14	few	TRBV2	TRBJ1-4	TRBD1	CVSNKQGTDEKLFF	TGTGTCAGCAACAAACAGGGGACGGATGAAAAACTGTTTTTT
15	NA	TRBV11-2	TRBJ2-2	TRBD1	CASSWGTGFAGELFF	TGTGCCAGCAGTTGGGGGACAGGGTTCGCCGGGGAGCTGTTTTTT
14	many	TRBV7-8	TRBJ2-5	NA	CASTPTAGIETQYF	TGTGCCAGCACCCCGACGGCAGGGATAGAGACCCAGTACTTC
14	many	TRBV4-1	TRBJ1-2	TRBD1	CASSVTGVAYGYTF	TGCGCCAGCAGCGTCACAGGGGTGGCCTATGGCTACACCTTC
13	NA	TRBV7-2	TRBJ2-5	NA	CASAAGSRETQYF	TGTGCCAGCGCAGCCGGATCTAGAGAGACCCAGTACTTC
17	many	TRBV6-1	TRBJ2-7	TRBD1	CASSEAPTRTGNYEQYF	TGTGCCAGCAGTGAAGCGCCTACTAGGACAGGTAACTACGAGCAGTACTTC
14	NA	TRBV20-1	TRBJ1-2	NA	CSAPSGMANYGYTF	TGCAGTGCTCCCTCAGGGATGGCTAACTATGGCTACACCTTC
15	many	TRBV7-9	TRBJ2-7	TRBD2	CASKPPGLARYEQYF	TGTGCCAGCAAACCCCCGGGACTAGCGCGCTACGAGCAGTACTTC
15	few	TRBV19	TRBJ1-1	NA	CASLGWVTGNTEAFF	TGTGCCAGCCTGGGGTGGGTGACGGGGAACACTGAAGCTTTCTTT
13	many	TRBV25-1	TRBJ2-7	TRBD1	CASSLTGTYEQYF	TGCGCCAGCAGTTTGACAGGGACCTACGAGCAGTACTTC
15	many	TRBV9	TRBJ2-7	TRBD2	CASSVSGTSGYEQYF	TGTGCCAGCAGCGTGTCCGGGACTAGCGGCTACGAGCAGTACTTC
14	few	TRBV5-1	TRBJ2-3	TRBD1	CASSFGQVPDTQYF	TGCGCCAGCAGCTTCGGACAGGTCCCAGATACGCAGTATTTT
15	many	TRBV3-1	TRBJ2-3	TRBD2	CASSAGLAATDTQYF	TGTGCCAGCAGCGCAGGGCTAGCGGCTACAGATACGCAGTATTTT
13	many	TRBV12-3/TRBV12-4	TRBJ1-1	NA	CASTPQGFTEAFF	TGTGCCAGCACCCCGCAGGGGTTCACTGAAGCTTTCTTT
14	many	TRBV4-3	TRBJ1-1	TRBD1	CASSQGEMDREAFF	TGCGCCAGCAGCCAAGGAGAAATGGACAGGGAAGCTTTCTTT
17	many	TRBV6-6	TRBJ2-1	TRBD1	CASSYWRQGRLYNEQFF	TGTGCCAGCAGTTACTGGAGACAGGGACGACTTTACAATGAGCAGTTCTTC
13	many	TRBV7-9	TRBJ2-7	TRBD2	CASRTSGAVPQYF	TGTGCCAGCAGGACTAGCGGGGCTGTCCCCCAGTACTTC
15	many	TRBV4-3	TRBJ1-1	NA	CASSQDHAGRGEAFF	TGCGCCAGCAGCCAAGATCACGCCGGACGCGGGGAAGCTTTCTTT
12	few	TRBV5-1	TRBJ2-5	NA	CASSQMGETQYF	TGCGCCAGCAGCCAGATGGGGGAGACCCAGTACTTC
16	few	TRBV5-1	TRBJ1-6	TRBD1	CASSWTDRGLSSPLHF	TGCGCCAGCAGCTGGACGGACAGGGGGTTGAGTTCACCCCTCCACTTT
15	many	TRBV5-8	TRBJ2-5	TRBD1	CASSPLTGVEETQYF	TGTGCCAGCAGCCCACTGACAGGGGTGGAGGAGACCCAGTACTTC
14	many	TRBV7-2	TRBJ2-5	NA	CASSLARQGETQYF	TGTGCCAGCAGCTTAGCCCGCCAGGGGGAGACCCAGTACTTC
13	many	TRBV18	TRBJ1-1	NA	CASSPAGETEAFF	TGTGCCAGCTCACCGGCGGGGGAAACTGAAGCTTTCTTT
19	few	TRBV20-1	TRBJ2-3	TRBD2	CSARDRMTSGGLLTDTQYF	TGCAGTGCTAGAGATCGAATGACTAGCGGGGGCCTCCTAACAGATACGCAGTATTTT
15	many	TRBV7-8	TRBJ2-7	NA	CASSLGQGPTYEQYF	TGTGCCAGCAGCTTAGGGCAGGGTCCGACCTACGAGCAGTACTTC
16	NA	TRBV5-1	TRBJ2-1	TRBD2	CASSNGLAGGHNEQFF	TGCGCCAGCAGCAACGGACTAGCGGGGGGACACAATGAGCAGTTCTTC
18	few	TRBV5-4	TRBJ1-2	NA	CASSLGLSLRFQNYGYTF	TGTGCCAGCAGCTTGGGTCTCTCGCTTAGGTTCCAAAACTATGGCTACACCTTC
16	few	TRBV11-3	TRBJ2-1	TRBD2	CASSPRVRGGYNEQFF	TGTGCCAGCAGCCCCCGTGTACGCGGGGGCTACAATGAGCAGTTCTTC
14	many	TRBV6-5	TRBJ2-3	NA	CASTDSHYTDTQYF	TGTGCCAGCACTGACAGCCACTACACAGATACGCAGTATTTT
15	few	TRBV11-2	TRBJ1-6	TRBD1	CASSRQGPTNSPLHF	TGTGCCAGCAGCCGACAGGGGCCGACGAATTCACCCCTCCACTTT
15	many	TRBV7-8	TRBJ2-3	NA	CASSFSLKAGDTQYF	TGTGCCAGCAGCTTCTCTCTGAAGGCCGGAGATACGCAGTATTTT
16	NA	TRBV20-1	TRBJ1-1	TRBD1	CSASEQGQGRDTEAFF	TGCAGTGCTAGTGAGCAAGGACAGGGGCGGGACACTGAAGCTTTCTTT